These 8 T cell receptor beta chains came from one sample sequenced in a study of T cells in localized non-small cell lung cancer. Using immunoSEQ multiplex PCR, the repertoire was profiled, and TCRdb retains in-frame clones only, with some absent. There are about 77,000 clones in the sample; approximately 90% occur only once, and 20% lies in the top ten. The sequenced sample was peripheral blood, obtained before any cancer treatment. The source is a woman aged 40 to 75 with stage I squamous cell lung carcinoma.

The CDR3 DNA follows: TGTGCCAGCAGACAGGGTCAAGATACGCAGTATTTT. Translation gives CASRQGQDTQYF. The chain uses TRBV6-5 and TRBJ2-3; tentative D call: TRBD1 (6 bases). V lost 6 bases and J 5 bases, leaving 9 bases between the germline ends. The CDR3 contains 12 residues. Germline values: CDR1 MNHEY, CDR2 SVGAGI.

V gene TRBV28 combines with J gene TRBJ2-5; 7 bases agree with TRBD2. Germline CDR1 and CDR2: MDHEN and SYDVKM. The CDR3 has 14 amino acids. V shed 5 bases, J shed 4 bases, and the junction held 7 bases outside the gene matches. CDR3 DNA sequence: TGTGCCAGCAGTCCCCCCGGGGGGAGAGAGACCCAGTACTTC. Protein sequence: CASSPPGGRETQYF.

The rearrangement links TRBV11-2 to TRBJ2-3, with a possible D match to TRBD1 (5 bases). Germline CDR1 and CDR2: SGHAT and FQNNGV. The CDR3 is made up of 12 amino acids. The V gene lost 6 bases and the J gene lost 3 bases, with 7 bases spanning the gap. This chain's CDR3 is CASSSGTDTQYF. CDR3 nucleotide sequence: TGTGCCAGCAGTTCAGGGACAGATACGCAGTATTTT.

DNA of the CDR3: TGTGCATCCTCTCGGGGAGAGAGTCAGCCCCAGCATTTT. Encoded protein: CASSRGESQPQHF. The chain joins TRBV30 to TRBJ1-5; D is uncertain. Per the germline V gene, CDR1 is GTSNPN and CDR2 is SVGIG (reference sequence). The CDR3 has 13 residues.

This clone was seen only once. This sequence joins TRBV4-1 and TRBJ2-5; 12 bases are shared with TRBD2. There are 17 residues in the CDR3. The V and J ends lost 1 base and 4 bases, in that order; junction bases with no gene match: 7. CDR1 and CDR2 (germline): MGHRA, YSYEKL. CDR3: CASSQGLAGGPRETQYF. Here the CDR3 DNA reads TGCGCCAGCAGCCAAGGGCTAGCGGGGGGGCCACGAGAGACCCAGTACTTC.

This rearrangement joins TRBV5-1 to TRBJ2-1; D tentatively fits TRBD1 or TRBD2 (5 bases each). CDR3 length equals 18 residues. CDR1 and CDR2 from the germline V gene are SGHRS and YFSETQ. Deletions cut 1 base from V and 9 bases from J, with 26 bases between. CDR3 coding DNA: TGCGCCAGCAGCTTGTTTGGGGCCGGGACCACGTTAATGGGTGAGCAGTTCTTC. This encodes CASSLFGAGTTLMGEQFF.

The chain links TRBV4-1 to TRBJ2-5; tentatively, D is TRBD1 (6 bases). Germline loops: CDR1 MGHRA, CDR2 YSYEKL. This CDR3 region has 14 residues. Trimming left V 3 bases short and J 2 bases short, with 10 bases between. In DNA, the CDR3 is TGCGCCAGCAGCCAGAGAGGGGGTCAAGAGACCCAGTACTTC. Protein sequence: CASSQRGGQETQYF.

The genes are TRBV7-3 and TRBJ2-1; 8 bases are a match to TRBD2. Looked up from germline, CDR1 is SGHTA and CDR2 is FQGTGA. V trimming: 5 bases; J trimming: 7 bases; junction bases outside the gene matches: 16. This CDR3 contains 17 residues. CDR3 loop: CASSPFFQRGNPNEQFF. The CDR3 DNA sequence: TGTGCCAGCAGCCCGTTTTTCCAGCGGGGGAACCCGAATGAGCAGTTCTTC.